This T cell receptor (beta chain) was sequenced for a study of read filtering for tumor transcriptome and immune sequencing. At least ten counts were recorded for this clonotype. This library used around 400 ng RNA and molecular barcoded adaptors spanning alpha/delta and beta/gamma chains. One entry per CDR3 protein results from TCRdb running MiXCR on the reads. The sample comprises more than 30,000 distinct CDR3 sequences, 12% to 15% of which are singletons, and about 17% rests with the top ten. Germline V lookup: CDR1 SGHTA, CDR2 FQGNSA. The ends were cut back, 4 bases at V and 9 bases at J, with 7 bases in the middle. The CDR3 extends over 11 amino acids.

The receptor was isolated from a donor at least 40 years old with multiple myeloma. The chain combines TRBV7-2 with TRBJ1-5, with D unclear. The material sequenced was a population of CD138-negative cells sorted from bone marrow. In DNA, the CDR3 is TGTGCCAGCAGCTCCGCAGGGCCCCAGCATTTT. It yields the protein CASSSAGPQHF.